One TCR beta chain is described in this entry. This clone's antigen is unknown. Base qualities are not recorded, but no much larger clone differs from it by a single base. This sample stems from a study of cytomegalovirus exposure and HLA in healthy donors (dated by TCRdb to about 2017). Regarding the study in general: According to an earlier analysis of 587 of the donors, 150 million to 200 million T cells yielded 95 million to 140 million unique TCR beta sequences and 276 Gb of sequence data. The study profiled the T cell repertoires of about 720 subjects by immunosequencing and related them to cytomegalovirus serostatus. An earlier analysis of some 600 of the donors applied high-throughput TCR beta sequencing to assess whether each TCR beta V gene segment acted as functional or pseudogenic. Typing coverage varied by locus: roughly 620-640 donors for A, B, C, DRB1 and DQB1; roughly 500 for DQA1; 600 to 610 for DPA1; fewer than 480 for DPB1. To predict cytomegalovirus infection status, the study combined high-throughput TCR immunosequencing, statistical association of individual TCRs with disease status, and machine learning. The later analysis used no new phenotypic data to find candidate immune exposures, relying instead on TCR beta sequences and their occurrence across donors. On average, approximately 250,000 unique TCR beta nucleotide sequences were sequenced per donor among fewer than 500 genotyped donors of the cohort, with roughly 18% of those sequences being non-productive. Every repertoire in the discovery cohort had been generated on one and the same sequencing platform. The study was designed to test whether signatures of past pathogen exposure could be identified by cataloging public T cell receptors. An early release covering 500 to 750 HLA-typed donors comprised about 300 gigabases of sequencing data and 85 million or so unique TCR sequences. Among the approximately 400 genotyped donors, 81% belonged to the genetic ancestry cluster associated with self-reported Caucasian donors. A later analysis re-examined previously published TCR beta repertoires from hundreds of donors and added high-resolution HLA genotyping to investigate patterns of TCR occurrence. A later genetic analysis took genome-wide SNP genotypes for about three fifths of the roughly 700 donors and used that subset as a discovery cohort. Class I and class II HLA loci were covered by the typing at four-digit resolution. Alongside the repertoire data, information on donor age, sex, ethnicity and CMV serostatus was compiled. Four or five DR-DQ haplotypes were handled as single units for association and clustering because linkage in the cohort was strong. Besides the first cohort of roughly 660 subjects, a separate validation cohort made up of 90 to 150 different subjects was used.

The germline V gene supplies CDR1 SGHRS and CDR2 YFSETQ. Including the terminal cysteine and phenylalanine, the CDR3 comprises 15 residues. The sequence is cut down to CDR3 DNA, 45 bases in frame from base 1. The junction shows trimming of 1 base on V and 5 bases on J, plus 13 bases between the germline ends. The library came from the immunoSEQ multiplex PCR assay. The multiplex PCR relied on a mix of 60 forward primers for TCR Vbeta segments and 13 reverse primers for TCR Jbeta segments. The CDR3 region of rearranged TCR beta genes was amplified from genomic DNA with a multiplex PCR assay. The amplified TCR beta libraries were sequenced on the Illumina HiSeq System as 87-base-pair reads. In the original analysis: In a later analysis, around 80 million unique TCR beta chains were counted across the approximately 670 repertoires, and approximately 9.9 million of these chains were shared by at least two donors. Raw reads were error-corrected and collapsed into unique sequences with a nearest-neighbor algorithm that merged closely related sequences to remove PCR and sequencing errors. V, D and J gene segments were assigned by aligning CDR3 sequences to IMGT reference sequences. Each retained sequence needed at least a six-nucleotide match to both a V gene segment and a J gene segment. A rearrangement counted as productive if the CDR3 had no stop codons and remained in frame with V and J, and every other rearrangement counted as non-productive. Following IMGT convention, CDR3 was defined as the stretch from the second conserved V-encoded cysteine to the conserved J-encoded phenylalanine. The earlier analysis of some 600 of the donors excluded sequences that lacked an unambiguous match to a single V gene segment. In an earlier analysis of some 590 of the donors, a V segment was called functional when productive rearrangements were above 56.7%, and segregating when the standard deviation between donors exceeded 5%. To diagnose cytomegalovirus status from the catalog of TCR beta chain sequences, a statistical classification framework was built. In a later analysis, V and J genes were assigned by comparing TCR nucleotide sequences against IMGT/GENE-DB human TR gene sequences. The TCRdist pipeline was used in a later analysis to assign CDR3 sequences and most-parsimonious VDJ recombination scenarios. In a later analysis, each TCR beta chain was defined by its CDR3 amino acid sequence together with its V-gene family, and reads lacking a unique V-gene family were excluded. To address suspected cross-contamination and a sequencing artifact, a later analysis removed roughly 580 highly shared, low-generation-probability nucleotide sequences. In a later analysis, a clonal expansion index for each public chain was calculated from normalized within-repertoire ranks of inferred template counts. A later analysis computed generation probabilities with a VDJ recombination model fitted to out-of-frame rearrangements, and checked the results against IGoR. Hypergeometric tests were used in a later analysis to score TCR-TCR, TCR-HLA and TCR-CMV co-occurrence, with a repertoire-size bias correction applied to the TCR pairs. In a later analysis, false discovery rates were estimated by permuting HLA or CMV assignments 20 times. In a later analysis, co-occurring TCRs were grouped with DBSCAN, and TCRdist sequence similarity was added when clustering was performed within HLA-allele-positive subsets. For co-occurrence clustering, repertoires with fewer than 30,000 or more than 120,000 public chains were excluded, along with about five repertoires with anomalous nucleotide sharing. The source is immuneACCESS, and TCRdb retained only in-frame sequences with V and J called. Part of the clones is not carried over; for the studies checked, unresolved V genes explain less than half of this, and the remainder is unexplained. The D gene and trimming were derived from the DNA, and the V and J assignments and clone size from that table. The sample yields 250,000 to 300,000 clones; around 90% were counted once. Approximately 1.5% of the sample is taken by the ten largest.

The cohort consisted of 600 or so healthy bone marrow donors. Cohort members were all nominally healthy when sampled, although unrecorded immune exposures were likely present. The donor was CMV seronegative and belonged to the group of approximately 320 seronegative cohort members. Every donor gave a peripheral blood sample, and the peripheral blood mononuclear cells from that sample were used for TCR beta sequencing. Genomic DNA was extracted from the blood cell samples with the Qiagen DNeasy Blood Extraction Kit. The study at large found these results: Because the 87-base-pair reads could not distinguish some IMGT-functional V segments, including TRBV6-2 and TRBV6-3, those segments were excluded. HLA typing was unavailable for some donors at each locus, so association tests used only the typed subset. A later analysis found that most CMV-associated TCR beta chains appeared HLA-restricted, with HLA associations seemingly driven largely by CMV exposure. Cytomegalovirus status was reported to be diagnosed by the classifier with high specificity and sensitivity in both the original and validation cohorts. Several of the top co-occurrence clusters appeared to be linked to parvovirus B19, influenza, CMV and Epstein-Barr virus, according to a later analysis. Across donors, most TCR sequences were observed very rarely, whereas some public TCRs were present in many individuals. Assigning TCR associations to individual alleles was difficult when HLA alleles, especially DR and DQ, strongly co-occurred. The authors suggested that the approach could potentially be extended to other disease states and immunological phenotypes. According to a later genetic analysis, donors in an Asian-associated ancestry cluster had fewer N-insertions in productive TCRs than the approximately 630-donor mean. A further reported finding was that TCR beta sequences accurately predicted the HLA-A and HLA-B alleles for most subjects in the first cohort. In an earlier analysis of about 600 of the donors, most TCR beta V segments appeared in productive rearrangements about 87% or about 30% of the time, broadly matching IMGT annotations. In a later genetic analysis, a missense DCLRE1C variant was associated with V-gene and J-gene trimming of TCR beta chains, and the association was replicated in an independent cohort. A total of about 180 TCR beta chains were listed by the study as associated with cytomegalovirus. A later analysis found that TCR association rates varied across HLA loci, with DRB1 alleles showing the most associated TCRs and HLA-C alleles the fewest. In a later analysis, 16,951 TCR beta sequences were associated with specific HLA alleles at a false discovery rate of 0.05. The sequencing pipeline was judged likely to have produced a cluster of highly shared sequence variants as a technical artifact. A few of the identified cytomegalovirus-associated TCR beta chains were confirmed in vitro to be specific for cytomegalovirus antigens. Only TCR beta chains were sequenced in this cohort, and the absence of alpha or paired-chain data limited detectable features. Linkage disequilibrium might explain the correlated functional status among segregating V segments, but an unknown experimental factor could not be ruled out. For the cohort, immune exposure information was limited to CMV serostatus. Sequencing depth was assumed to be roughly uniform across donors in the presence/absence analyses, though that assumption may not hold. In a later analysis, HLA-associated TCR beta chains showed more clonal expansion and lower generation probabilities than non-associated chains that were equally common. Because counts were too low, about 18 rarely observed V segments, including chromosome 9 orphons, were excluded from the earlier analysis of a few hundred of the donors.

The sequence derives from a girl aged 2-9 years in good health and CMV-seronegative. Recombination linked TRBV5-1 to TRBJ2-1; there is no confident call for the D gene. The sequenced sample consisted of PBMCs. The encoded CDR3 is CASSLRTGFDNEQFF. The DNA sequence follows: TGCGCCAGCAGCTTGCGAACGGGTTTCGACAATGAGCAGTTCTTC.